A single sample is the source of the 2 T cell receptor beta chains below, sequenced in a study of T-cell reconstitution after alpha-beta-depleted transplantation in children (dated by TCRdb to about 2016). Reading the label with the study, this specimen's treatment or condition is: allogeneic hematopoietic cell transplantation with graft depleted of TCRalphabeta T cells and CD19 B cells. Library method: PCR. These reads were obtained on an Illumina HiSeq 2500. TCR library preparation used molecular barcoding, with unique molecular identifiers applied to normalize quantification of the TCRbeta repertoire. Clones were called with MiXCR by TCRdb after fastp trimmed the public reads at Q25, and only in-frame beta chains were retained. Rows are combined by CDR3 protein, so each entry shows the most common genes and DNA. The sample table contains around 450,000 distinct CDR3 sequences; only one count was recorded for around 15% of them. The ten largest make up around 30% of the sample.

The sample in question was PBMCs, mostly from graft donor cells, obtained 360 days after TCRalphabeta/CD19-depleted stem cell transplant. These receptors were taken from a boy under two years old who had a stem cell transplant for Wiskott-Aldrich syndrome, so the T cells may come from the graft donor.

This clonotype was picked up many times. The V call is TRBV5-1, the J call TRBJ2-7; no clear D gene. Trimming shortened V by 0 bases and J by 3 bases, and 13 bases separated the two germline ends. The CDR3 covers 15 residues. The germline CDR1 and CDR2 sequences are SGHRS and YFSETQ. The CDR3 region is CASSLEAIPGYEQYF. CDR3 in DNA: TGCGCCAGCAGCTTGGAGGCTATCCCAGGCTACGAGCAGTACTTC.

The chain has TRBV12-3 or TRBV12-4 and TRBJ2-4, with D unclear. The CDR3 consists of 17 residues. The germline V and J ends were trimmed by 6 bases and 0 bases, with 18 bases remaining between them. The CDR3 here is CASSLVGGGIAKNIQYF. The CDR3 coding sequence is TGTGCCAGCAGCCTCGTCGGTGGTGGCATAGCCAAAAACATTCAGTACTTC.